Described below is a single T cell receptor (beta chain) sequence and its context. This specimen comes from a study of blood T cell repertoires in COVID-19. Background on the study: Sample material is recorded as cDNA or gDNA derived from T cells, B-cell-depleted T cells, or PBMCs.

Using immunoSEQ multiplex PCR, the repertoire was profiled, and TCRdb retains in-frame clones only, with some absent. The table has a few hundred thousand clones, over 80% seen once; the top ten hold 0.95% to 1.5%. The trim removed 1 base at V and 1 base at J, leaving 9 bases unmatched. Germline V gives CDR1 LNHDA, CDR2 SQIVND (reference sequence). The CDR3 covers 17 residues. The chain employs TRBV19 and TRBJ2-5; 7 positions agree with TRBD1. Source material: PBMCs or T cells enriched from blood (not recorded which). This clonotype was obtained from a man aged 30 to 39 who had recovered from COVID-19. In DNA form, the CDR3 reads TGTGCCAGTAGTATAGTGGGACAAGGACAGGTCCAAGAGACCCAGTACTTC. It specifies CASSIVGQGQVQETQYF.